A single sample gave rise to the 15 T cell receptor beta chains below, sequenced in a study of monozygotic twins with inflammatory bowel disease. TCRdb reprocessed the 5' RACE reads and keeps a single row for each CDR3 protein, giving no DNA. This table holds a few hundred thousand distinct CDR3 sequences. Specimen: blood. The receptor set was obtained from a human donor with ulcerative colitis or Crohn's disease, or a healthy co-twin of an affected twin (not recorded which).

The J gene is TRBJ2-7, the V gene TRBV15. Germline loops: CDR1 LNHNV, CDR2 YYDKDF (reference sequence). The CDR3 is 13 residues long. CDR3 in amino acids: CATSRDGFREQYF.

The chain uses TRBV24-1 and TRBJ2-5. Per the germline V gene, CDR1 is KGHDR and CDR2 is SFDVKD. The CDR3 totals 12 residues. CDR3 sequence reads: CATSKPQGTQYF.

The chain carries TRBV6-1 and TRBJ1-6; with no DNA, the TCRdb D assignment of TRBD1 cannot be verified. Per germline, CDR1 MNHNS and CDR2 SASEGT. The length of the CDR3 is 18 residues. CDR3 loop: CASSEVGGGISYNSPLHF.

V is TRBV6-1 and J is TRBJ1-5. This CDR3 contains 13 residues. Germline V gene lookup returns CDR1 MNHNS and CDR2 SASEGT. CDR3 amino acids: CASSEDYLQPQHF.

CDR3 sequence: CASSRDRDGYTF. This chain joins TRBV18 and TRBJ1-2; there is no DNA to check the TCRdb D call of TRBD1. This CDR3 spans 12 amino acids. Per the germline V gene, CDR1 is KGHSH and CDR2 is LQKENI.

The rearrangement joins TRBV6-1 to TRBJ1-2; there is no DNA to check the TCRdb D call of TRBD1. The CDR3 has 13 residues. Germline V gene lookup returns CDR1 MNHNS and CDR2 SASEGT. The CDR3 reads CASEPTGNYGYTF.

The V call is TRBV18, the J call TRBJ2-2; TCRdb proposes TRBD2, but this gene call is untestable without DNA. Germline-derived CDR1 and CDR2 are KGHSH and LQKENI. CDR3 length: 14 amino acids. CDR3 loop: CASSPSSYTGELFF.

The chain combines TRBV6-5 with TRBJ1-2; there is no DNA to check the TCRdb D call of TRBD1. Germline V CDR1 and CDR2: MNHEY, SVGAGI. CDR3 size: 17 residues. Here the CDR3 reads CASSYSMGRGRNYGYTF.

The chain recombines TRBV5-1 with TRBJ2-6. Looked up from germline, CDR1 is SGHRS and CDR2 is YFSETQ. The CDR3 is 17 residues long. Here the CDR3 reads CASSFGQAGSGANVLTF.

The genes are TRBV20-1 and TRBJ1-5; checking the TCRdb D call of TRBD1 is not possible without DNA. Germline V gene data show CDR1 as DFQATT and CDR2 as SNEGSKA (reference sequence). The CDR3 extends over 13 amino acids. CDR3 region: CSARGVINQPQHF.

The chain joins TRBV20-1 to TRBJ2-4; TCRdb's assignment of TRBD1 cannot be checked, as there is no DNA. Germline V lookup: CDR1 DFQATT, CDR2 SNEGSKA (reference sequence). This CDR3 has 14 amino acids. The CDR3 sequence is CSARERGAGNIQYF.

The chain couples TRBV28 to TRBJ2-5; TCRdb returns TRBD2, unconfirmable since there is no DNA. CDR1 MDHEN and CDR2 SYDVKM come from the germline V gene. The CDR3 has 14 residues. The CDR3 is CASSYRRDLETQYF.

This rearrangement joins TRBV12-3 or TRBV12-4 to TRBJ2-2. This CDR3 has 18 residues. CDR3 in amino acids: CASSRGSAGSPNTGELFF.

The chain uses TRBV6-2 or TRBV6-3 and TRBJ2-1; TCRdb names TRBD2, which stays unverified in the absence of DNA. This CDR3 is 11 amino acids long. The V gene's germline CDR1 is MNHEY and CDR2 SVGEGT. CDR3 in amino acids: CASSYGTRQFF.

CDR3 region: CASMGQGIPGTSGSISYNEQFF. The chain has TRBV6-2 or TRBV6-3 and TRBJ2-1; TCRdb lists TRBD2, though no DNA is available to test this call. CDR3 length: 22 amino acids. Germline V gives CDR1 MNHEY, CDR2 SVGEGT.